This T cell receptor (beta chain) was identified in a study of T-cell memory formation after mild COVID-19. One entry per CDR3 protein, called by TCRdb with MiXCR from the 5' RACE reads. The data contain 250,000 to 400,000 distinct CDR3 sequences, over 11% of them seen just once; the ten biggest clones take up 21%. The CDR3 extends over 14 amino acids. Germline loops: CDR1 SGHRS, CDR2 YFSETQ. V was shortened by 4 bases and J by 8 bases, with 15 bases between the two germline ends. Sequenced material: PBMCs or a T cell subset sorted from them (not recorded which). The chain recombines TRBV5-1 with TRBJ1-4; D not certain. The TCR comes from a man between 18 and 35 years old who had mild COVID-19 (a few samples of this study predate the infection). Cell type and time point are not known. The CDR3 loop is CASSLSPDREKLFF. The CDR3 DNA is TGCGCCAGCAGCCTAAGTCCCGATCGGGAAAAACTGTTTTTT.